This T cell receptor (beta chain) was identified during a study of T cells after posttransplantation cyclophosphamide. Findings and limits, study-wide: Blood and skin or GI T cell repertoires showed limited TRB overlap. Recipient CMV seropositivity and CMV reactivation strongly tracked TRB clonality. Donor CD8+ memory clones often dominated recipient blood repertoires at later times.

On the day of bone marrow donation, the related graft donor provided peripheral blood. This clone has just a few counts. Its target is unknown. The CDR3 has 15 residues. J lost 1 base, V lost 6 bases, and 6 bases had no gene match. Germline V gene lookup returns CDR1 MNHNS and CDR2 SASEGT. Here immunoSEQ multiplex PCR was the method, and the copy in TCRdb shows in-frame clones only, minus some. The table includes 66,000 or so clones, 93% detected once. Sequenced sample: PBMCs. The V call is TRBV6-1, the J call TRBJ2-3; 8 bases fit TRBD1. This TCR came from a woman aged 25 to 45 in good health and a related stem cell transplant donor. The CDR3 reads CASRTGTGGTDTQYF. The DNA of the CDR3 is TGTGCCAGCAGGACCGGGACAGGCGGCACAGATACGCAGTATTTT.